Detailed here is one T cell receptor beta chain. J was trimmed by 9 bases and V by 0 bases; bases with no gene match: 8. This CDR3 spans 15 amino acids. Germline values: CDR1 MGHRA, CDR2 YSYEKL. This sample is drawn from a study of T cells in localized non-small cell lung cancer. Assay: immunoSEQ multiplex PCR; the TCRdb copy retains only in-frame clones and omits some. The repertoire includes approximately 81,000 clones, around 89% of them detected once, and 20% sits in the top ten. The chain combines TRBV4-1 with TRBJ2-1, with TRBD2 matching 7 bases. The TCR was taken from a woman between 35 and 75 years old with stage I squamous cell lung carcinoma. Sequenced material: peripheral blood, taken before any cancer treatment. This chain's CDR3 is CASSQDPAGRREQFF. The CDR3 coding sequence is TGCGCCAGCAGCCAAGACCCAGCGGGGCGACGTGAGCAGTTCTTC.